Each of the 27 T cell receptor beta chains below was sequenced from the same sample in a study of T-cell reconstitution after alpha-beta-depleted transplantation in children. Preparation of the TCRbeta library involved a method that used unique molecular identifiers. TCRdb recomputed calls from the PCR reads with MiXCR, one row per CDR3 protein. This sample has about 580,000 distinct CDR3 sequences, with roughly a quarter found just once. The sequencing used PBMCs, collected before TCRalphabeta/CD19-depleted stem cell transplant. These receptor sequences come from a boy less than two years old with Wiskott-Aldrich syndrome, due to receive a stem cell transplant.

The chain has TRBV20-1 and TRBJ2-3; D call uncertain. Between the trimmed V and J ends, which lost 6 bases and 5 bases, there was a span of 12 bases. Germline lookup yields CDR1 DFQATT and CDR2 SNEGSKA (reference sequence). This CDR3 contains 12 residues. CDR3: CSANWPVDTQYF. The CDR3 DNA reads TGCAGTGCGAACTGGCCGGTAGATACGCAGTATTTT.

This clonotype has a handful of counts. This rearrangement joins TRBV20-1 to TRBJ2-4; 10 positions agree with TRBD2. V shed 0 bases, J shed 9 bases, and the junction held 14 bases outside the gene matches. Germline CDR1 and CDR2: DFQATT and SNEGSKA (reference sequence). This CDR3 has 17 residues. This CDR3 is CSARDLRSAGGPSIQYF. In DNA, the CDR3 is TGCAGTGCTAGAGATCTTCGGTCAGCGGGAGGGCCGAGCATTCAGTACTTC.

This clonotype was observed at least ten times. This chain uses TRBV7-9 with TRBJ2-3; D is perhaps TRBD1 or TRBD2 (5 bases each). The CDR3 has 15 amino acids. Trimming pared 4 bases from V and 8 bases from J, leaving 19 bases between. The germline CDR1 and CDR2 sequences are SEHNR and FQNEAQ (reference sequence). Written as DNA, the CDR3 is TGTGCCAGCAGCTATTGGGACGGGCAGGCAACTACGCAGTATTTT. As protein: CASSYWDGQATTQYF.

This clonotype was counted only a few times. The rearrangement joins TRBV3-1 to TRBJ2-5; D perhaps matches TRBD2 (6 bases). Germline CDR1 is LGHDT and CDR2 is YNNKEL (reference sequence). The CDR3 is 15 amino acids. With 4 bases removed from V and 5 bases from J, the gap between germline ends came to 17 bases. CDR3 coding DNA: TGTGCCAGCAGCCGCGTCCGGACTACGACGGAGACCCAGTACTTC. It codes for CASSRVRTTTETQYF.

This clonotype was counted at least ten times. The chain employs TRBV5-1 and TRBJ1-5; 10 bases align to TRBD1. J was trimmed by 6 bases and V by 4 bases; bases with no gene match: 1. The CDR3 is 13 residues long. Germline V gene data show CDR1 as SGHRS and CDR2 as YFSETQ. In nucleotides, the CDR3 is TGCGCCAGCAGCAGGACAGGGGGTCAGCCCCAGCATTTT. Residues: CASSRTGGQPQHF.

This CDR3 is CSASASKKNIQYF. CDR3 nucleotide sequence: TGCAGTGCTAGTGCGAGCAAGAAAAACATTCAGTACTTC. The rearrangement links TRBV20-1 to TRBJ2-4; D is unresolved. The CDR3 runs 13 residues. Germline values: CDR1 DFQATT, CDR2 SNEGSKA (reference sequence). The V gene lost 3 bases and the J gene lost 4 bases, with 10 bases spanning the gap.

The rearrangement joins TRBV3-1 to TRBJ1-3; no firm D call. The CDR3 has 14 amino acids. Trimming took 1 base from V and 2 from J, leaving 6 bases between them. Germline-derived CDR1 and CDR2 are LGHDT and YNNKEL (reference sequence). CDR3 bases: TGTGCCAGCAGCCAAGGGATGGCTGGAAACACCATATATTTT. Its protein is CASSQGMAGNTIYF.

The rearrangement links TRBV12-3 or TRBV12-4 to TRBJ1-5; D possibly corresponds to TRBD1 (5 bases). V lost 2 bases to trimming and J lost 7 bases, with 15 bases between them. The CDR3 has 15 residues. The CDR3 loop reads CASSLRGTGRQPQHF. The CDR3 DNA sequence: TGTGCCAGCAGTTTAAGGGGTACAGGTAGACAGCCCCAGCATTTT.

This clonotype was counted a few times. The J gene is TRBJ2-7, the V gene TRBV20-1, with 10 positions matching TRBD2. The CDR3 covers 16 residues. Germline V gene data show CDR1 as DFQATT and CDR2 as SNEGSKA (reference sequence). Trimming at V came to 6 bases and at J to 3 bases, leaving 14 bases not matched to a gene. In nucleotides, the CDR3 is TGCAGTGCCAGCCAGGCAGCGGGAGGGTTCTTCTACGAGCAGTACTTC. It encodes CSASQAAGGFFYEQYF.

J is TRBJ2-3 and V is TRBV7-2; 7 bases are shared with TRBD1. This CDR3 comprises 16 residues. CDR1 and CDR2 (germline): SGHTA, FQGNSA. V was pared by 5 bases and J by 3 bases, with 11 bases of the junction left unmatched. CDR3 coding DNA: TGTGCCAGCAGCAGAAGGGGGCGCTGGGCAACAGATACGCAGTATTTT. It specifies CASSRRGRWATDTQYF.

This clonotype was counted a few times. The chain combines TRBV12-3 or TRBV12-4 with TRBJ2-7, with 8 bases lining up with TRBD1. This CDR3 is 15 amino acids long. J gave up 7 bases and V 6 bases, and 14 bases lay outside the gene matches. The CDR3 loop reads CASSPGDNRGYEQYF. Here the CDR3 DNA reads TGTGCCAGCAGCCCAGGGGATAACAGGGGGTATGAGCAGTACTTC.

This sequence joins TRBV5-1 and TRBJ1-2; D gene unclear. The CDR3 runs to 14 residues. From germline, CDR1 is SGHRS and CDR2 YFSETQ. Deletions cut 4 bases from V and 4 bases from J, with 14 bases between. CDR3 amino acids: CASSPLIWGYGYTF. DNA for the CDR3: TGCGCCAGCAGCCCCCTAATATGGGGCTATGGCTACACCTTC.

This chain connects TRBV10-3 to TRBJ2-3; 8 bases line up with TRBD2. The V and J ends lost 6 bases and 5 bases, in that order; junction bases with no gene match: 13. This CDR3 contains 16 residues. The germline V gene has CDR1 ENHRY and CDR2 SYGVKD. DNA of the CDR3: TGTGCCATCAGCGAGGGACTAGGCCCGGGCATAGATACGCAGTATTTT. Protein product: CAISEGLGPGIDTQYF.

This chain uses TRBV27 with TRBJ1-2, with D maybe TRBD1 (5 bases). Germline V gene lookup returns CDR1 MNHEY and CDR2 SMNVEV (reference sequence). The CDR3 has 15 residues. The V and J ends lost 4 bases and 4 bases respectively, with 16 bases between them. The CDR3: CASSSTGTPIYGYTF. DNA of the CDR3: TGTGCCAGCAGTTCAACCGGGACCCCGATCTATGGCTACACCTTC.

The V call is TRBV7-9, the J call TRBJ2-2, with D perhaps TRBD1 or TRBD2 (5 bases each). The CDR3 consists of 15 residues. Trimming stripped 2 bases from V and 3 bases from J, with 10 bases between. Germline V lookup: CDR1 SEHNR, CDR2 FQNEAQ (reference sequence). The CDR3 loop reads CASSLSGAYTGELFF. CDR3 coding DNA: TGTGCCAGCAGCTTATCCGGGGCCTACACCGGGGAGCTGTTTTTT.

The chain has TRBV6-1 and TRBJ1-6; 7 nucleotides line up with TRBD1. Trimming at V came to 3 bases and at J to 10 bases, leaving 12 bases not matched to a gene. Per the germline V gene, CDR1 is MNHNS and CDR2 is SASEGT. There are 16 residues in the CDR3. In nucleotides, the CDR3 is TGTGCCAGCAGTGATCCGAACAGGGGCCCACGGTCACCCCTCCACTTT. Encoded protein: CASSDPNRGPRSPLHF.

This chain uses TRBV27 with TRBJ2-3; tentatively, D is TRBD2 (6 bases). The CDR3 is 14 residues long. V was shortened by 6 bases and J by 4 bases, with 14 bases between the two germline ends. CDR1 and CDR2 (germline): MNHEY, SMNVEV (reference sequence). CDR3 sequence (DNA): TGTGCCAGCAGGGAGGGTGTTGGCGCAGATACGCAGTATTTT. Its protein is CASREGVGADTQYF.

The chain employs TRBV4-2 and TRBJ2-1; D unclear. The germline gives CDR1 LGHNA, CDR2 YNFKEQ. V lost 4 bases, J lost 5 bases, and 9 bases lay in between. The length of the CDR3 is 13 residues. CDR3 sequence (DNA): TGTGCCAGCAGCCCTGTTGGCGACAATGAGCAGTTCTTC. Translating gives CASSPVGDNEQFF.

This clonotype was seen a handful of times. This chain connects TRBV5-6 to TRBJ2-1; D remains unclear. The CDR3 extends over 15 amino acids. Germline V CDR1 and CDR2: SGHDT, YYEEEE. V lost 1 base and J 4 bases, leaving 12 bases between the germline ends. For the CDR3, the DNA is TGTGCCAGCAGCTTGTACAGCCATCGGTACAATGAGCAGTTCTTC. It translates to CASSLYSHRYNEQFF.

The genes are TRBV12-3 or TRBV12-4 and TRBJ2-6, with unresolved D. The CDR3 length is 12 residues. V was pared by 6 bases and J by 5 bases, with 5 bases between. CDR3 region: CASSPRANVLTF. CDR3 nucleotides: TGTGCCAGCAGCCCTCGGGCCAACGTCCTGACTTTC.

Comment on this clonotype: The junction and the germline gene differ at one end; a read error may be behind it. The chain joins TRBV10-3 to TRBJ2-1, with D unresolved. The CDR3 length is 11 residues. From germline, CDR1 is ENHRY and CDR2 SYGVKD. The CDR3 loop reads CAISDYDEQFF. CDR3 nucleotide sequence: TGTGCCATCAGTGACTACGATGAGCAGTTCTTC.

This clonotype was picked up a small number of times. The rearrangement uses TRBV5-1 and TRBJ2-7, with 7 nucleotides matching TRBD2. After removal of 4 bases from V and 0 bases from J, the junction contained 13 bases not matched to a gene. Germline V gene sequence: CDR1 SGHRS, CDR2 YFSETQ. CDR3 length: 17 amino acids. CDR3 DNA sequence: TGCGCCAGCAGCAACGGAGGGCTAGCGGTGAGCTCCTACGAGCAGTACTTC. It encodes CASSNGGLAVSSYEQYF.

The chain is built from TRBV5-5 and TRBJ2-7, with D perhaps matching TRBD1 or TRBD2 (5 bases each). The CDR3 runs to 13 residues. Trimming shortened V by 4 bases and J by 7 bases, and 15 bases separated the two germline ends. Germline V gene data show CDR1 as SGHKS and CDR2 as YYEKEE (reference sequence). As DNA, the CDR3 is TGTGCCAGCAGCCCAGGGTCCCGCGGGGAGCAGTACTTC. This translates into CASSPGSRGEQYF.

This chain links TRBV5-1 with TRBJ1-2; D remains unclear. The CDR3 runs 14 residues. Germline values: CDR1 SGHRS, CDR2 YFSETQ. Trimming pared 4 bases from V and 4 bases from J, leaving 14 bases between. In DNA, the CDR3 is TGCGCCAGCAGCCCCAACCTCGCAGGCTATGGCTACACCTTC. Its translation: CASSPNLAGYGYTF. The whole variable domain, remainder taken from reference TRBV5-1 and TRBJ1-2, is KAGVTQTPRYLIKTRGQQVTLSCSPISGHRSVSWYQQTPGQGLQFLFEYFSETQRNKGNFPGRFSGRQFSNSRSEMNVSTLELGDSALYLCASSPNLAGYGYTFGSGTRLTVV.

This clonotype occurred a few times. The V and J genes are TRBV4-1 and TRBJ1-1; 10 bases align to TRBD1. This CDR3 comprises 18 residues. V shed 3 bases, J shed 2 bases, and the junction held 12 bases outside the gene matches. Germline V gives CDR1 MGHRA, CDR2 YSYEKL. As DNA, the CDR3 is TGCGCCAGCAGCCATCCACCGGGACAGGGGAGGGCTAACACTGAAGCTTTCTTT. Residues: CASSHPPGQGRANTEAFF.

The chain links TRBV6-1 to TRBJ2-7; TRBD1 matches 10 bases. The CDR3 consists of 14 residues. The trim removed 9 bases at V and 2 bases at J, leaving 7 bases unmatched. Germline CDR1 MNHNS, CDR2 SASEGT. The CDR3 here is CASNPGTGAYEQYF. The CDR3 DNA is TGTGCCAGTAATCCTGGGACAGGGGCCTACGAGCAGTACTTC.

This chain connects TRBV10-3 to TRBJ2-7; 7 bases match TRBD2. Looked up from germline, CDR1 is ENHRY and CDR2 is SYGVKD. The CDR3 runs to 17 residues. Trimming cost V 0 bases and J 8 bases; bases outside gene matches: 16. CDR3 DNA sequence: TGTGCCATCAGTGAGTCCCCCTTGGGAGGGGTGATTTTGAAGCAGTACTTC. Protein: CAISESPLGGVILKQYF.